Shown below are 23 T cell receptor beta chains from a single sample sequenced in a study of T cells after yellow fever vaccination. MiXCR was run by TCRdb on the 5' RACE reads, yielding one entry per CDR3 protein. The sample contains nearly 550,000 distinct CDR3 sequences, about 19% of which appear only once. Sequenced here: PBMCs, sampled 15 days after the yellow fever booster vaccination. The receptor source for this set is a man aged 25-40 years who received the YFV17D yellow fever vaccine.

CDR3 sequence: CASSMGAAHEQYF. In DNA, the CDR3 is TGTGCCAGTAGTATGGGGGCGGCTCACGAGCAGTACTTC. The V call is TRBV19, the J call TRBJ2-7, with D tentatively TRBD1 (6 bases). The germline V gene encodes CDR1 LNHDA and CDR2 SQIVND (reference sequence). Trimming shortened V by 3 bases and J by 5 bases, and 11 bases separated the two germline ends. The CDR3 is made up of 13 amino acids.

The genes are TRBV5-1 and TRBJ2-2, with a tentative D call TRBD2 (5 bases). The CDR3 totals 16 residues. Germline CDR1 is SGHRS and CDR2 is YFSETQ. V shed 0 bases and J shed 7 bases, with 16 bases lying between them. The DNA for the CDR3 is TGCGCCAGCAGCTTGGGGACTCCTGGGTTCCGCGGGGAGCTGTTTTTT. Protein sequence: CASSLGTPGFRGELFF.

This clonotype appeared a few times. The chain combines TRBV29-1 with TRBJ2-1, with D hard to call. Germline CDR1 is SQVTM and CDR2 is ANQGSEA. The CDR3 length is 16 residues. Trimming removed 6 bases from V and 0 bases from J, with 18 bases in between. In DNA, the CDR3 is TGCAGCGTAAACGTTCACGATCCGAGCTCCTACAATGAGCAGTTCTTC. It is translated as CSVNVHDPSSYNEQFF.

This clonotype has a handful of counts. The genes are TRBV7-2 and TRBJ2-7; maybe TRBD1 (6 bases). Per germline, CDR1 SGHTA and CDR2 FQGNSA. V lost 1 base to trimming and J lost 2 bases, with 12 bases between them. The CDR3 consists of 15 residues. The CDR3 region has the DNA TGTGCCAGCAGCTTAGGCCCGAACAGGGCCTACGAGCAGTACTTC. It translates to CASSLGPNRAYEQYF.

The sample holds a few counts of this clonotype. The CDR3 loop reads CASSDRRSYNEQFF. CDR3 nucleotide sequence: TGTGCCAGCAGTGACAGGAGGTCCTACAATGAGCAGTTCTTC. The rearrangement links TRBV12-3 or TRBV12-4 to TRBJ2-1; perhaps TRBD1 as D (6 bases). V was shortened by 5 bases and J by 1 base, with 9 bases between the two germline ends. The CDR3 spans 14 residues.

This clonotype was counted between two and nine times. J is TRBJ2-3 and V is TRBV7-2; TRBD2 might be the D (6 bases). CDR3 size: 14 residues. Germline V gene sequence: CDR1 SGHTA, CDR2 FQGNSA. The V end was cut by 5 bases, the J end by 6 bases, with 15 bases between. CDR3 nucleotide sequence: TGTGCCAGCAGCGTGGGGGGAGGTAGGGATACGCAGTATTTT. Residues: CASSVGGGRDTQYF.

This clonotype was observed a handful of times. The chain recombines TRBV25-1 with TRBJ2-2; D tentatively fits TRBD1 or TRBD2 (5 bases each). The V end was cut by 5 bases, the J end by 7 bases, with 23 bases between. This CDR3 has 17 residues. Per the germline V gene, CDR1 is MGHDK and CDR2 is SYGVNS. This CDR3 reads CASSPLAGSGPHGELFF. CDR3 nucleotides: TGTGCCAGCAGTCCCCTCGCCGGTTCGGGACCTCACGGGGAGCTGTTTTTT.

The chain employs TRBV25-1 and TRBJ2-7; TRBD2 is a possible D gene (6 bases). The germline gives CDR1 MGHDK, CDR2 SYGVNS. Trimming took off 5 bases at V and 6 bases at J, with 14 bases between the two ends. The CDR3 spans 13 residues. This chain's CDR3 is CASSYGVSGEQYF. The CDR3 nucleotides read TGTGCCAGCAGTTATGGGGTTAGCGGCGAGCAGTACTTC.

The chain combines TRBV20-1 with TRBJ2-3; D perhaps matches TRBD2 (5 bases). V was pared by 4 bases and J by 4 bases, with 12 bases between. Germline values: CDR1 DFQATT, CDR2 SNEGSKA (reference sequence). The CDR3 runs 13 residues. CDR3 in amino acids: CSATERESDTQYF. The CDR3, as DNA: TGCAGTGCTACCGAGAGGGAGTCAGATACGCAGTATTTT.

This clonotype has a handful of counts. V usage is TRBV7-3 and J usage is TRBJ2-7, with D perhaps matching TRBD1 (6 bases). V lost 4 bases and J 6 bases, leaving 13 bases between the germline ends. Germline V gene data show CDR1 as SGHTA and CDR2 as FQGTGA. CDR3 length equals 13 residues. The CDR3: CASSYQGMTEQYF. CDR3 nucleotide sequence: TGTGCCAGCAGCTATCAGGGGATGACCGAGCAGTACTTC.

The V call is TRBV20-1, the J call TRBJ2-2; D is possibly TRBD1 (5 bases). Germline V gene lookup returns CDR1 DFQATT and CDR2 SNEGSKA (reference sequence). With 6 bases removed from V and 2 bases from J, the gap between germline ends came to 13 bases. The CDR3 consists of 14 residues. The CDR3 spells CSARNQGNTGELFF. Here the CDR3 DNA reads TGCAGTGCAAGAAATCAGGGAAACACCGGGGAGCTGTTTTTT.

This clonotype occurred many times. CDR3 amino acids: CASSGGSYEQYF. The CDR3 DNA sequence: TGTGCCAGCAGTGGCGGGAGCTACGAGCAGTACTTC. The gene calls are TRBV7-9 and TRBJ2-7; 7 bases line up with TRBD2. The V segment lost 6 bases and the J segment 3 bases; nucleotides outside the gene matches: 2. The CDR3 totals 12 residues. Germline V gene data show CDR1 as SEHNR and CDR2 as FQNEAQ (reference sequence).

V usage is TRBV2 and J usage is TRBJ2-7, with 7 bases aligning to TRBD1. Germline loops: CDR1 SNHLY, CDR2 FYNNEI. The CDR3 spans 16 residues. Germline trimming cut 6 bases from V and 3 bases from J; bases unmatched to any gene: 14. This CDR3 reads CASSRGDDRADYEQYF. The CDR3 DNA reads as TGTGCCAGCAGCCGGGGAGACGACAGGGCCGACTACGAGCAGTACTTC.

The table lists this clonotype with a few counts. The gene calls are TRBV7-9 and TRBJ1-1, with D uncertain. V dropped 2 bases and J dropped 2 bases, with 9 bases sitting between them. The CDR3 is made up of 14 amino acids. The germline V gene encodes CDR1 SEHNR and CDR2 FQNEAQ (reference sequence). Written as DNA, the CDR3 is TGTGCCAGCAGCTTAATTATACAAAACACTGAAGCTTTCTTT. It translates to CASSLIIQNTEAFF.

V usage is TRBV29-1 and J usage is TRBJ1-2; 7 positions match TRBD1. Germline CDR1 and CDR2: SQVTM and ANQGSEA. V was clipped by 7 bases and J by 8 bases; unmatched bases: 13. There are 13 residues in the CDR3. The CDR3 spells CSANRGYRGGYTF. The CDR3 bases are TGCAGCGCTAACAGGGGCTATCGTGGGGGCTACACCTTC. Full variable domain (remainder filled in from reference TRBV29-1 and TRBJ1-2): SAVISQKPSRDICQRGTSLTIQCQVDSQVTMMFWYRQQPGQSLTLIATANQGSEATYESGFVIDKFPISRPNLTFSTLTVSNMSPEDSSIYLCSANRGYRGGYTFGSGTRLTVV.

In its sample, this clonotype was seen a few times. The chain is built from TRBV7-9 and TRBJ1-4; TRBD1 might be the D (6 bases). Trimming left V 5 bases short and J 8 bases short, with 15 bases between. The CDR3 spans 14 residues. CDR1 SEHNR and CDR2 FQNEAQ come from the germline V gene (reference sequence). The CDR3 protein is CASSLTGTEEKLFF. CDR3 nucleotide sequence: TGTGCCAGCAGCCTAACAGGGACGGAGGAAAAACTGTTTTTT.

Ten or more counts support this clonotype. The gene calls are TRBV7-9 and TRBJ2-7; the match to TRBD2 covers 8 bases. Germline loops: CDR1 SEHNR, CDR2 FQNEAQ (reference sequence). With V trimmed by 5 bases and J by 2 bases, 2 bases remained unmatched. CDR3 length: 13 residues. Here the CDR3 reads CASSRGGTYEQYF. CDR3 coding DNA: TGTGCCAGCAGCCGGGGGGGAACCTACGAGCAGTACTTC.

The chain has TRBV9 and TRBJ2-1; 8 bases line up with TRBD2. The CDR3 covers 13 residues. Germline V gives CDR1 SGDLS, CDR2 YYNGEE. V shed 1 base and J 10 bases; nucleotides not matched to a gene: 4. DNA of the CDR3: TGTGCCAGCAGCGTAAGAGGCGGGAGGGAGCAGTTCTTC. Translating gives CASSVRGGREQFF.

This chain joins TRBV4-3 and TRBJ2-5, with 8 bases fitting TRBD1. The V and J ends lost 2 bases and 3 bases, in that order; junction bases with no gene match: 2. This CDR3 contains 14 residues. The germline V gene encodes CDR1 LGHNA and CDR2 YSLEER. The CDR3 loop is CASSQTDREETQYF. The CDR3 region has the DNA TGCGCCAGCAGCCAAACGGACAGGGAAGAGACCCAGTACTTC.

The chain is built from TRBV7-2 and TRBJ2-3, with D perhaps matching TRBD2 (6 bases). This CDR3 contains 16 residues. Trimming removed 4 bases from V and 6 bases from J, with 20 bases in between. In germline, CDR1 is SGHTA, CDR2 FQGNSA. The CDR3 region has the DNA TGTGCCAGCAGCTCCTCCCGGCGGGACCCCATGGATACGCAGTATTTT. It encodes CASSSSRRDPMDTQYF. The whole variable domain, remainder taken from reference TRBV7-2 and TRBJ2-3, is GAGVSQSPSNKVTEKGKDVELRCDPISGHTALYWYRQSLGQGLEFLIYFQGNSAPDKSGLPSDRFSAERTGGSVSTLTIQRTQQEDSAVYLCASSSSRRDPMDTQYFGPGTRLTVL.

In its sample, this clonotype was seen a few times. This chain connects TRBV7-2 to TRBJ2-3; D perhaps matches TRBD2 (6 bases). The CDR3 loop spans 16 amino acids. The V end lost 3 bases, the J end lost 2 bases, and 15 bases lay between the germline ends. Germline-derived CDR1 and CDR2 are SGHTA and FQGNSA. For the CDR3, the DNA is TGTGCCAGCAGCTTTCGACTAGGGCAGCCCACAGATACGCAGTATTTT. Translated: CASSFRLGQPTDTQYF.

The chain has TRBV7-2 and TRBJ2-5; no clear D gene. Deletions cut 1 base from V and 2 bases from J, with 5 bases between. The CDR3 length is 13 residues. The germline gives CDR1 SGHTA, CDR2 FQGNSA. The CDR3 spells CASSLVVQETQYF. Written as DNA, the CDR3 is TGTGCCAGCAGCTTAGTTGTACAAGAGACCCAGTACTTC.

V and J are TRBV20-1 and TRBJ2-1; TRBD1 is a possible D gene (5 bases). V lost 1 base and J 4 bases, leaving 14 bases between the germline ends. This CDR3 contains 15 residues. Germline V lookup: CDR1 DFQATT, CDR2 SNEGSKA (reference sequence). The CDR3 bases are TGCAGTGCTAGAGTGCTGACAGCGAGTTACAATGAGCAGTTCTTC. It yields the protein CSARVLTASYNEQFF.